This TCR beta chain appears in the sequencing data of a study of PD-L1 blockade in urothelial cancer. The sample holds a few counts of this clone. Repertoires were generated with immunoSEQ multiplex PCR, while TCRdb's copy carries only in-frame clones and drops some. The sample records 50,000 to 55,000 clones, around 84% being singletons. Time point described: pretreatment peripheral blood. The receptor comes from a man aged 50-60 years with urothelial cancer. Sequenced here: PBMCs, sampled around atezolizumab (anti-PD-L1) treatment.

CDR3 DNA sequence: TGCAGCGTTTGGGTGCTAGCGGTCTACAATGAGCAGTTCTTC. This codes for CSVWVLAVYNEQFF. V gene TRBV29-1 combines with J gene TRBJ2-1; 7 nucleotides line up with TRBD2. Germline V lookup: CDR1 SQVTM, CDR2 ANQGSEA. The CDR3 is 14 residues long. V lost 5 bases to trimming and J lost 3 bases; unmatched junction nucleotides: 7.